The TCR beta chain described here comes from a study of shared clonotypes between healthy human individuals. Study-level information: CD8 memory received one plate per donor, CD8 naive two, CD4 memory three and CD4 naive three.

The CDR3 length is 14 residues. The V end was cut by 4 bases, the J end by 4 bases, with 10 bases between. In germline, CDR1 is SNHLY, CDR2 FYNNEI. The repertoire was sequenced with immunoSEQ multiplex PCR; TCRdb's copy has only in-frame clones and lacks some. The table shows 2 million to 2.5 million clones, with less than 95% occurring only once. Adult Caucasians living in Nashville, Tennessee made up all of the donors. A split of CD4+ cells into CD45RA+ naive and CD45RA-negative memory subsets was performed. The specimen sequenced was naive CD4+ T cells from PBMCs. Subset: CD45RA+ positively selected. The receptor's source is a man aged 18 to 30 in good health. Some clones in this sample may be carry-over from other donors' samples. V and J are TRBV2 and TRBJ2-2, with a tentative D call TRBD1 (6 bases). In DNA, the CDR3 is TGTGCCAGCAGTGTGGACAGCCCCACCGGGGAGCTGTTTTTT. It yields the protein CASSVDSPTGELFF.